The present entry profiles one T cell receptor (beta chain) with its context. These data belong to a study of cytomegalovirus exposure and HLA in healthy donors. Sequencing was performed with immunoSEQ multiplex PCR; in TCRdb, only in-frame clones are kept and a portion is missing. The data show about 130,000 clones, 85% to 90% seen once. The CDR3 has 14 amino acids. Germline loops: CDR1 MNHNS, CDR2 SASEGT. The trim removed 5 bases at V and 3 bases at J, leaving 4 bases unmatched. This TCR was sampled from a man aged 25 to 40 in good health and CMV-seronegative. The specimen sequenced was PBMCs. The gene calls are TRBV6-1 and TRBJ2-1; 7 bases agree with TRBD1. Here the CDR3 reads CASSTTGNYNEQFF. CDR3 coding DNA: TGTGCCAGCAGTACGACAGGGAACTACAATGAGCAGTTCTTC.